This T cell receptor (beta chain) was profiled in a study of vaccination and CD4 T cells after COVID-19. Cultured CD4+ T-cell DNA underwent Oncomine TCR Beta short-read sequencing. CD4+ T cells were cultured, and genomic DNA was extracted from them. TCRdb processed the PCR reads anew with MiXCR; each CDR3 protein has one entry. Of about 4,000 distinct CDR3 sequences in the sample, roughly two fifths were seen once. Looked up from germline, CDR1 is MDHEN and CDR2 is SYDVKM. CDR3 length: 12 amino acids. The ends were cut back, 6 bases at V and 7 bases at J, with 10 bases in the middle. About this clonotype itself: Its target is not known.

Treatment denoted: roughly 11-day PBMC culture with coronavirus spike peptide pools or control peptides (ViraFEST assay). Prior to the COVID-19 pandemic (2011-2018), the unexposed donor's CD4+ T cells were collected. The chain joins TRBV28 to TRBJ1-5; D is undetermined. Material for sequencing was CD4+ T cells from blood, cultured in vitro. This TCR derives from a human donor in good health. The CDR3 bases are TGTGCCAGCAGGACACATGGGCAGCCCCAGCATTTT. Translation gives CASRTHGQPQHF.